The 25 T cell receptor beta chains given below trace back to one sample, sequenced in a study of neoadjuvant anti-PD-1 for oral cavity cancer. Some clones are missing from TCRdb's copy, which holds only in-frame ones; the method was immunoSEQ multiplex PCR. The data contain about 14,000 clones, 65% to 80% of them seen just once; the ten biggest clones take up 2% to 2.5%. Time point given: after neoadjuvant nivolumab, at surgical resection. Source: PBMCs, taken after nivolumab (anti-PD-1) treatment. The receptors were sampled from a person aged 35 to 85 with oral cavity squamous cell carcinoma.

Only one count was recorded for this clone. The V gene is TRBV7-8, the J gene TRBJ2-1; D gene unclear. Trimming pared 4 bases from V and 8 bases from J, leaving 12 bases between. The CDR3 covers 13 residues. CDR1 is SGHVS, CDR2 FQNEAQ, per germline. CDR3 in DNA: TGTGCCAGCAGCTCCCCGTCGGAGTATGAGCAGTTCTTC. Translating it yields CASSSPSEYEQFF.

The chain recombines TRBV28 with TRBJ2-7, with 7 bases fitting TRBD1. V dropped 4 bases and J dropped 0; count of bases not matched to a gene: 9. Germline V lookup: CDR1 MDHEN, CDR2 SYDVKM. This CDR3 has 16 residues. CDR3 coding DNA: TGTGCCAGCAGTTGGGCAGGGGGAATAAGCTCCTACGAGCAGTACTTC. Protein product: CASSWAGGISSYEQYF.

V is TRBV4-1 and J is TRBJ2-5; D remains ambiguous. CDR1 is MGHRA and CDR2 is YSYEKL in the germline V gene. V gave up 3 bases and J gave up 1 base, with 6 bases separating them. CDR3 length equals 13 residues. In DNA, the CDR3 is TGCGCCAGCAGCCAGGGCGGCCAAGAGACCCAGTACTTC. It specifies CASSQGGQETQYF.

This clone was counted once. The chain has TRBV29-1 and TRBJ2-1, with TRBD2 matching over 11 bases. Germline assignment: CDR1 SQVTM and CDR2 ANQGSEA. After removal of 6 bases from V and 2 bases from J, the junction contained 6 bases not matched to a gene. The CDR3 length is 15 residues. The CDR3 protein is CSVLPTSGTYNEQFF. In DNA form, the CDR3 reads TGCAGCGTACTTCCGACTAGCGGGACCTACAATGAGCAGTTCTTC.

The chain carries TRBV10-3 and TRBJ2-5, with 10 bases identical to TRBD2. CDR3 size: 15 residues. Per the germline V gene, CDR1 is ENHRY and CDR2 is SYGVKD. The V segment lost 0 bases and the J segment 4 bases; nucleotides outside the gene matches: 2. Written as DNA, the CDR3 is TGTGCCATCAGTGAGTCTCAGCGGGGGGGAGAGACCCAGTACTTC. Protein: CAISESQRGGETQYF.

The gene calls are TRBV29-1 and TRBJ1-2; 9 positions match TRBD1. V dropped 6 bases and J dropped 6; count of bases not matched to a gene: 8. Germline V gene data show CDR1 as SQVTM and CDR2 as ANQGSEA. This CDR3 has 13 residues. CDR3 protein: CSVVTTGGNGYTF. The CDR3 DNA sequence: TGCAGCGTCGTCACTACAGGGGGCAATGGCTACACCTTC.

V and J are TRBV7-9 and TRBJ1-4; the D is unclear. V lost 5 bases and J 0 bases, leaving 13 bases between the germline ends. The CDR3 length is 16 residues. Germline V gives CDR1 SEHNR, CDR2 FQNEAQ (reference sequence). CDR3 sequence reads: CASSGRPTATNEKLFF. The CDR3, as DNA: TGTGCCAGCAGCGGCAGGCCAACTGCAACTAATGAAAAACTGTTTTTT.

This clone came up once. The V gene is TRBV6-1, the J gene TRBJ1-5; 8 positions agree with TRBD1. CDR1 and CDR2 from the germline V gene are MNHNS and SASEGT. The CDR3 runs 15 residues. Trimming at V came to 5 bases and at J to 3 bases, leaving 6 bases not matched to a gene. Here the CDR3 reads CASSPDRGHNQPQHF. DNA for the CDR3: TGTGCCAGCAGTCCTGACAGGGGTCACAATCAGCCCCAGCATTTT.

This clone was counted once. The chain joins TRBV6-1 to TRBJ1-3; no clear D gene. Germline loops: CDR1 MNHNS, CDR2 SASEGT. V was shortened by 7 bases and J by 0 bases, with 7 bases between the two germline ends. There are 13 residues in the CDR3. The CDR3 DNA follows: TGTGCCAGCAAACTTAGCTCTGGAAACACCATATATTTT. This sequence encodes CASKLSSGNTIYF.

This clone was recorded only once. This chain uses TRBV30 with TRBJ2-3; 9 nucleotides match TRBD2. Germline V lookup: CDR1 GTSNPN, CDR2 SVGIG (reference sequence). This CDR3 comprises 15 residues. The V segment lost 3 bases and the J segment 1 base; nucleotides outside the gene matches: 5. The DNA of the CDR3 is TGTGCCTGGAGGGCTAGCGGGACTGGCACAGATACGCAGTATTTT. Protein: CAWRASGTGTDTQYF.

This clone has just a few counts. The chain's CDR3 is CASSKDGLAAGYF. CDR3 nucleotides: TGTGCCAGCAGCAAAGACGGACTAGCGGCGGGGTACTTC. The chain employs TRBV21-1 and TRBJ2-7; TRBD2, the table's D call, was not compared with the DNA. TRBV21-1 is deemed a pseudogene. The CDR3 has 13 residues.

The sample holds a few counts of this clone. The chain is built from TRBV2 and TRBJ2-2; 7 nucleotides match TRBD1. This CDR3 contains 15 residues. V was clipped by 5 bases and J by 4 bases; unmatched bases: 7. In germline, CDR1 is SNHLY, CDR2 FYNNEI. CDR3 coding DNA: TGTGCCAGCAGTCCGACAGGGACAATCACCGGGGAGCTGTTTTTT. Its translation is CASSPTGTITGELFF.

This chain's CDR3 is CASSPQGTGGGLDTQYF. The CDR3 nucleotides read TGCGCCAGCAGCCCCCAAGGGACAGGGGGCGGTCTGGATACGCAGTATTTT. This sequence joins TRBV4-1 and TRBJ2-3; TRBD1 aligns across 12 bases. Germline V CDR1 and CDR2: MGHRA, YSYEKL. V shed 4 bases, J shed 6 bases, and the junction held 11 bases outside the gene matches. The CDR3 is 17 amino acids.

The chain joins TRBV7-3 to TRBJ1-1; D unresolved. With 5 bases removed from V and 2 bases from J, the gap between germline ends came to 6 bases. Germline CDR1 is SGHTA and CDR2 is FQGTGA. CDR3 length: 12 amino acids. The CDR3 sequence: CASSKGNTEAFF. The CDR3 DNA follows: TGTGCCAGCAGCAAGGGAAACACTGAAGCTTTCTTT. Complete variable domain (other parts from reference TRBV7-3 and TRBJ1-1): GAGVSQTPSNKVTEKGKYVELRCDPISGHTALYWYRQSLGQGPEFLIYFQGTGAADDSGLPNDRFFAVRPEGSVSTLKIQRTERGDSAVYLCASSKGNTEAFFGQGTRLTVV.

The chain links TRBV19 to TRBJ1-2, with D possibly matching TRBD1 (6 bases). Germline values: CDR1 LNHDA, CDR2 SQIVND (reference sequence). Trimming took 7 bases from V and 3 from J, leaving 18 bases between them. There are 15 residues in the CDR3. CDR3 nucleotide sequence: TGTGCCAGTACGTCTCTGGGGGACAACCACTATGGCTACACCTTC. This gives the protein CASTSLGDNHYGYTF.

The CDR3 DNA is TGTGCCAGTAGTATACAGGGGGGCCTTTCCTACGAGCAGTACTTC. Its protein is CASSIQGGLSYEQYF. V gene TRBV19 combines with J gene TRBJ2-7; TRBD1 is a possible D gene (7 bases). This CDR3 spans 15 amino acids. The V gene's germline CDR1 is LNHDA and CDR2 SQIVND (reference sequence). V lost 2 bases, J lost 1 base, and 12 bases lay in between.

CDR3 sequence reads: CASSSPDRANTEAFF. Here the CDR3 DNA reads TGTGCCAGCAGTTCCCCAGACAGGGCGAACACTGAAGCTTTCTTT. The V and J genes are TRBV6-5 and TRBJ1-1, with 7 bases aligning to TRBD1. The CDR3 covers 15 residues. Germline V lookup: CDR1 MNHEY, CDR2 SVGAGI. J gave up 1 base and V 4 bases, and 6 bases lay outside the gene matches.

The chain is built from TRBV19 and TRBJ1-5; the D is unclear. Germline V gives CDR1 LNHDA, CDR2 SQIVND (reference sequence). The germline V and J ends were trimmed by 3 bases and 0 bases, with 9 bases remaining between them. The CDR3 extends over 15 amino acids. The CDR3 nucleotides read TGTGCCAGTAGTATCGGCCTTATTAGCAATCAGCCCCAGCATTTT. Residues: CASSIGLISNQPQHF.

V usage is TRBV11-2 and J usage is TRBJ2-2, with TRBD1 matching over 8 bases. With V trimmed by 4 bases and J by 1 base, 5 bases remained unmatched. The CDR3 has 16 amino acids. The V gene's germline CDR1 is SGHAT and CDR2 FQNNGV. In DNA, the CDR3 is TGTGCCAGCAGCTCTTATGGGACAGGGAACACCGGGGAGCTGTTTTTT. It yields the protein CASSSYGTGNTGELFF.

This clone was counted between two and nine times. The V gene is TRBV7-9, the J gene TRBJ1-2; 8 positions agree with TRBD1. This CDR3 has 14 amino acids. The V segment lost 5 bases and the J segment 5 bases; nucleotides outside the gene matches: 7. Germline-derived CDR1 and CDR2 are SEHNR and FQNEAQ (reference sequence). As DNA, the CDR3 is TGTGCCAGCAGCATAAGACAGGGGCGATATGGCTACACCTTC. Protein sequence: CASSIRQGRYGYTF.

V usage is TRBV2 and J usage is TRBJ1-5, with D maybe TRBD1 (5 bases). The V and J ends lost 6 bases and 9 bases respectively, with 21 bases between them. The CDR3 has 15 amino acids. Germline CDR1 reads SNHLY; CDR2 reads FYNNEI. CDR3 in DNA: TGTGCCAGCAGCCCGCACCCGGGGGGATCCCCGCCCCAGCATTTT. Translated: CASSPHPGGSPPQHF. The full variable domain, its missing parts supplied by reference TRBV2 and TRBJ1-5, is EPEVTQTPSHQVTQMGQEVILRCVPISNHLYFYWYRQILGQKVEFLVSFYNNEISEKSEIFDDQFSVERPDGSNFTLKIRSTKLEDSAMYFCASSPHPGGSPPQHFGDGTRLSIL.

This clone was observed a handful of times. The chain uses TRBV28 and TRBJ1-1, with 7 bases lining up with TRBD1. Per germline, CDR1 MDHEN and CDR2 SYDVKM. With 2 bases clipped from V and 6 bases from J, the junction kept 9 bases outside the gene matches. The CDR3 is made up of 15 amino acids. CDR3 in amino acids: CASSLPTTGLAEAFF. CDR3 nucleotides: TGTGCCAGCAGTTTACCCACGACAGGGCTGGCTGAAGCTTTCTTT.

The chain employs TRBV19 and TRBJ2-7; D is tentatively TRBD1 or TRBD2 (5 bases each). This CDR3 spans 14 amino acids. Germline V gene sequence: CDR1 LNHDA, CDR2 SQIVND (reference sequence). V dropped 8 bases and J dropped 5 bases, with 19 bases sitting between them. CDR3 residues: CASRPGHPANEQYF. DNA for the CDR3: TGTGCCAGTCGCCCGGGGCATCCGGCTAACGAGCAGTACTTC.

V and J are TRBV4-1 and TRBJ2-5; TRBD2 matches 9 bases. J was trimmed by 2 bases and V by 1 base; bases with no gene match: 11. The CDR3 is made up of 18 amino acids. Per germline, CDR1 MGHRA and CDR2 YSYEKL. This CDR3 is CASSQVVAGGRRQETQYF. The CDR3 DNA reads TGCGCCAGCAGCCAAGTTGTGGCGGGGGGGCGCCGTCAAGAGACCCAGTACTTC.

The chain carries TRBV5-1 and TRBJ2-5; the D is unclear. The V gene lost 2 bases and the J gene lost 2 bases, with 7 bases spanning the gap. Germline V gene data show CDR1 as SGHRS and CDR2 as YFSETQ. CDR3 length: 13 residues. The CDR3 DNA follows: TGCGCCAGCAGCTTAAGTCAGCAAGAGACCCAGTACTTC. Translated, it gives CASSLSQQETQYF.